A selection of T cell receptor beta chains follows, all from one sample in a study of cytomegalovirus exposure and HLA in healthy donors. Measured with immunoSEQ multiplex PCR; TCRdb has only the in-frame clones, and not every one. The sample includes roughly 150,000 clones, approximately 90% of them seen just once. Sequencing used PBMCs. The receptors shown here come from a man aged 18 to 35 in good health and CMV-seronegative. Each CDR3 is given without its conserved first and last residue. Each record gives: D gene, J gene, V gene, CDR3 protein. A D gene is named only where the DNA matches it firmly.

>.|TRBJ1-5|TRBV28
ASSFLVQGPQH
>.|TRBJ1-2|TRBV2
ATHAGSNGYT
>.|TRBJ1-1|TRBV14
ASSQGTGNTEAF
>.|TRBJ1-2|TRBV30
AWSSGAGYT
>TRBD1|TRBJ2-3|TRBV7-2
ASSLSGGPDTQY
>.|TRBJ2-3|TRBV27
ASSPSSYTDTQY
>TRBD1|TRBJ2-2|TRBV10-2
ASSDGTGGLRNTGELF
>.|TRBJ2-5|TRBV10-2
ASSLFTGDQRTQY
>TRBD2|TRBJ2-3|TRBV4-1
ASSQDTSGQFTDTQY
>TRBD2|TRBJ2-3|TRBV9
ASRAGAGGPDTQY
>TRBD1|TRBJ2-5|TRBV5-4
ASSLNRDRVETQY
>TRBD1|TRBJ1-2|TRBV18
ASSAGQMDGYGYT
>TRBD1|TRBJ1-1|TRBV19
ASRPGQGFTEAF
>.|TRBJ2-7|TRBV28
ASSSRGRPYEQY
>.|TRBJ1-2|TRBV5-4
ASSQDSIYGYT
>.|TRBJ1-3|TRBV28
ASSLNPNSGNTIY
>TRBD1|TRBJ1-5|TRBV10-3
AISPGTGSGGTPYSNQPQH
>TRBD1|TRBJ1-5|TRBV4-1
ASSHPSGGGGQPQH
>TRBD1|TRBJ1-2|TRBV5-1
ASTPTTGNYGYT
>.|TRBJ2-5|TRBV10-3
AISGRGRAPQETQY
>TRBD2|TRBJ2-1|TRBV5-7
ASSRGTSVFGYNEQF
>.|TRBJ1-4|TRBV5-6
ASSLIARAEKLF
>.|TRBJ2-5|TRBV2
ASSEQDTPGETQY
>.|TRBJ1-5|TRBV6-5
ASRGSNQPQH
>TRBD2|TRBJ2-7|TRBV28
ASSPRTSYNEQY
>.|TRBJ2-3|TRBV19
ASSIGLRGSDTQY
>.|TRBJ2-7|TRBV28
ASRLLGSYEQY
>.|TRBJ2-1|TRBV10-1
ASSERGNEQF
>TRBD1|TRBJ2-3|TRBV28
ASSQARDSLRTDTQY
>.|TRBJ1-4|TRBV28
ASYGGRPTNEKLF
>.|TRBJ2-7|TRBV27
ASHRGYSYEQY
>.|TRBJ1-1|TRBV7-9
ASSAQQGNTEAF
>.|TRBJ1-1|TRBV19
ASSIAETGGNTEAF
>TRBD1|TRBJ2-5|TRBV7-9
ASSRQDRGVEETQY
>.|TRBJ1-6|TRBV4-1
ASSQDVRSYNSPLH
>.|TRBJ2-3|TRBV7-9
ASSLPLDTQY
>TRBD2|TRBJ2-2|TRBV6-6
ASRLSGKGTGELF
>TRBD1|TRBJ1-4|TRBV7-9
ASSRDSSATNEKLF
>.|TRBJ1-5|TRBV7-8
ASSLNFPQPQH
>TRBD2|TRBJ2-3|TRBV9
ASSIAGGVRDTQY
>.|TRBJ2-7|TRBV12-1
ASSFNHRGGVEYEQY
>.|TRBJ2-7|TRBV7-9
ASSATSYEQY
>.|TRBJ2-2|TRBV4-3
ASSQAIDTGELF
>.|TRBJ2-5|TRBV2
ASMRQETQY
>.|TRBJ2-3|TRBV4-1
ASSDNAITDTQY
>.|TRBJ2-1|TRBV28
ASSPRHFGTNEQF
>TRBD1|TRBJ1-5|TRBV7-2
ASSFFRGTGRPQPQH
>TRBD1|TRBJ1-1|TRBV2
ASSWDRGKTTEAF
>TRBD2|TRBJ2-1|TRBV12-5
ASGLTPYPGLFDPLYNEQF
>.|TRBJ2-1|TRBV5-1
ASSVRNEQF
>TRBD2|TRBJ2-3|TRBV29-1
SVDRLAGGTDTQY
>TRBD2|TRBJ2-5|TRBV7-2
ASSLGLASGKETQY
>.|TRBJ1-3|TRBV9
ASSVGRQGNTIY
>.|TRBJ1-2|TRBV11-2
ASSPREENPDYGYT
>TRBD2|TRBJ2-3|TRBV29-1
SVELVAGGKDTQY